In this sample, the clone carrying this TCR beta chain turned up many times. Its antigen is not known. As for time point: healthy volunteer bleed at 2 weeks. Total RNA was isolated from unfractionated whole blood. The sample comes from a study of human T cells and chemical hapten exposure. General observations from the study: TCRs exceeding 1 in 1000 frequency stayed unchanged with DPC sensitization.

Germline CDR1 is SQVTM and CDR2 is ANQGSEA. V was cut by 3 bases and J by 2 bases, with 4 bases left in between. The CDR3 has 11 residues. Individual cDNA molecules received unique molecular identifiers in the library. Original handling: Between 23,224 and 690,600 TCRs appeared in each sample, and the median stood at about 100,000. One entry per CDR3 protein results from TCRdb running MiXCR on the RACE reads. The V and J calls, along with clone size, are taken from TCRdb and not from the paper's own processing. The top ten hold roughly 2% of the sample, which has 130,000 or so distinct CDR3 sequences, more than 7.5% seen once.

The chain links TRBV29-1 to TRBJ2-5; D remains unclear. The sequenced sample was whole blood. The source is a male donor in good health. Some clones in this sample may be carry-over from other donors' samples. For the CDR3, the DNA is TGCAGCGTTGATCGTCAAGAGACCCAGTACTTC. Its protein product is CSVDRQETQYF. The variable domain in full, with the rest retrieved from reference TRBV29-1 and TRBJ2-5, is SAVISQKPSRDICQRGTSLTIQCQVDSQVTMMFWYRQQPGQSLTLIATANQGSEATYESGFVIDKFPISRPNLTFSTLTVSNMSPEDSSIYLCSVDRQETQYFGPGTRLLVL.